Listed below are T cell receptor beta chains from one sample, sequenced in a study of T cell repertoires in cytomegalovirus infection. No antigens are known for them. Each CDR3 protein is one row after TCRdb ran MiXCR on the reads. The sample has approximately 770,000 distinct CDR3 sequences, about 29% seen once. The sample was cultured CD8+ T cells from PBMCs, taken from culture after CMV antigen stimulation. Receptors originate from a human donor in good health (CMV status not recorded). Some clones in this sample may be carry-over from other donors' samples. Each CDR3 is given with its conserved first and last residue. The order of the fields is D gene, J gene, V gene, clone size, CDR3 protein, CDR3 DNA. D genes are given only for firm matches. Clone size appears in some rows only: once, few, many, or a class for an expanded clone.

>-|TRBJ1-2|TRBV6-5|few
CASSSAPGVYGYTF
TGTGCCAGCAGTTCGGCCCCGGGGGTATATGGCTACACCTTC
>-|TRBJ2-2|TRBV14|-
CASSQVGRIAARNTGELFF
TGTGCCAGCAGCCAAGTAGGTAGAATAGCGGCTCGAAACACCGGGGAGCTGTTTTTT
>-|TRBJ1-5|TRBV6-1|once
CPSSEKGLNQPQHF
TGTCCCAGCAGTGAAAAGGGGCTAAATCAGCCCCAGCATTTT
>-|TRBJ1-5|TRBV27|few
CASSLSPQRLQHF
TGTGCCAGCAGTTTATCGCCTCAGAGACTTCAGCATTTT
>TRBD1|TRBJ1-5|TRBV12-3/TRBV12-4|few
CASSGTGVGQPQHF
TGTGCCAGCAGTGGGACAGGAGTCGGTCAGCCCCAGCATTTT
>TRBD1|TRBJ1-6|TRBV7-9|few
CASRGQEGSYNSPLHF
TGTGCCAGCAGGGGACAGGAAGGCTCCTATAATTCACCCCTCCACTTT
>-|TRBJ2-5|TRBV7-2|many
CASSFGTLPSLETQYF
TGTGCCAGCAGCTTCGGGACCCTCCCGAGTTTAGAGACCCAGTACTTC
>-|TRBJ2-1|TRBV27|-
CASSLGQGSFSYNEQFF
TGTGCCAGCAGTTTAGGCCAGGGTAGCTTTTCCTACAATGAGCAGTTCTTC
>-|TRBJ2-7|TRBV4-1|-
CASSQQPRGGTPDEQYF
TGCGCCAGCAGCCAACAACCCCGAGGGGGTACCCCGGACGAGCAGTACTTC
>-|TRBJ2-1|TRBV7-9|many
CASSLVALEQFF
TGTGCCAGCAGTCTAGTGGCTCTTGAGCAGTTCTTC
>-|TRBJ2-5|TRBV7-6|many
CASSPYIGETQYF
TGTGCCAGCAGCCCCTACATAGGGGAGACCCAGTACTTC
>TRBD1|TRBJ2-6|TRBV5-1|few
CASSLAGQGGPGLASGANVLTF
TGCGCCAGCAGCTTGGCGGGACAGGGGGGCCCTGGACTAGCATCCGGGGCCAACGTCCTGACTTTC
>-|TRBJ2-1|TRBV7-3|-
CAGSPQGSSSYNEQFF
TGTGCCGGCAGCCCTCAGGGGTCGAGCTCCTACAATGAGCAGTTCTTC
>-|TRBJ1-1|TRBV7-8|many
CASSKARKSEAFF
TGTGCCAGCAGCAAAGCGAGAAAATCCGAAGCTTTCTTT
>TRBD1|TRBJ1-1|TRBV5-1|few
CASSLVQGASGTEAFF
TGCGCCAGCAGCTTGGTGCAGGGGGCGTCGGGCACTGAAGCTTTCTTT
>-|TRBJ1-1|TRBV7-9|-
CASSLEGIGAFF
TGTGCCAGCAGCTTAGAAGGGATAGGAGCTTTCTTT
>-|TRBJ1-1|TRBV27|few
CASLTRRAGTEAFF
TGTGCCAGCCTAACCCGGCGGGCAGGGACTGAAGCTTTCTTT
>-|TRBJ2-6|TRBV7-4|few
CASSLAVDSGANVLTF
TGTGCCAGCAGCTTAGCCGTAGACTCTGGGGCCAACGTCCTGACTTTC
>-|TRBJ2-1|TRBV14|few
CASSLSGAPYNEQFF
TGTGCCAGCAGCCTATCAGGCGCCCCCTACAATGAGCAGTTCTTC
>TRBD1|TRBJ1-2|TRBV7-9|few
CASSSLDRAYYGYTF
TGTGCCAGCAGCTCTCTAGACAGGGCTTACTATGGCTACACCTTC
>-|TRBJ2-1|TRBV25-1|few
CASSEWAGNNEQFF
TGTGCCAGCAGTGAATGGGCAGGAAACAATGAGCAGTTCTTC
>-|TRBJ2-5|TRBV7-2|few
CASSPYHRETQYF
TGTGCCAGCAGCCCGTATCATAGAGAGACCCAGTACTTC
>-|TRBJ2-4|TRBV7-3|few
CASSLTLGQGNIQYF
TGTGCCAGCAGCTTAACGTTGGGACAAGGCAACATTCAGTACTTC
>-|TRBJ2-5|TRBV7-2|many
CASSPLRARDPVTQYF
TGTGCCAGCAGCCCCTTAAGGGCGCGGGACCCAGTTACCCAGTACTTC
>-|TRBJ2-5|TRBV27|-
CASSLVVLETQYF
TGTGCCAGCAGTTTAGTAGTGTTGGAGACCCAGTACTTC
>TRBD2|TRBJ2-1|TRBV7-2|many
CASSFGTSGRNEQFF
TGTGCCAGCAGCTTCGGGACTAGCGGACGTAATGAGCAGTTCTTC
>-|TRBJ2-2|TRBV4-1|-
CASSQDGLALTGELFF
TGCGCCAGCAGCCAAGATGGGTTAGCCCTCACCGGGGAGCTGTTTTTT
>TRBD2|TRBJ2-5|TRBV7-9|few
CASSPGRSSGDAVQYF
TGTGCCAGCAGCCCGGGAAGGTCTAGCGGGGACGCGGTGCAGTACTTC
>TRBD2|TRBJ2-2|TRBV7-8|few
CASSLGTRIGTGELFF
TGTGCCAGCAGCTTAGGGACTAGAATCGGTACCGGGGAGCTGTTTTTT
>-|TRBJ1-5|TRBV7-2|many
CASSLLDIAYSNQPQHF
TGTGCCAGCAGCTTACTGGACATCGCCTATAGCAATCAGCCCCAGCATTTT
>TRBD1|TRBJ2-2|TRBV28|-
CASSSTGVDGELFF
TGTGCCAGCAGTTCTACAGGGGTCGACGGGGAGCTGTTTTTT
>-|TRBJ2-5|TRBV12-3/TRBV12-4|few
CASSLKSVGTQYF
TGTGCCAGCAGTTTAAAATCGGTGGGGACCCAGTACTTC
>TRBD1|TRBJ1-2|TRBV20-1|few
CSARDRGTGPLFGGYTF
TGCAGTGCTAGAGATCGTGGGACAGGGCCCTTGTTTGGTGGCTACACCTTC
>TRBD2|TRBJ2-5|TRBV4-1|few
CASSQDLVAGGNQETQYF
TGCGCCAGCAGCCAAGATTTGGTAGCGGGGGGCAACCAAGAGACCCAGTACTTC
>TRBD2|TRBJ2-7|TRBV7-6|many
CASSLWTSGGSGEQYF
TGTGCCAGCAGCTTATGGACTAGCGGGGGGTCGGGTGAGCAGTACTTC
>TRBD1|TRBJ1-3|TRBV2|few
CAIRTGGGSSGNTIYF
TGTGCCATTCGGACAGGGGGCGGGAGCTCTGGAAACACCATATATTTT
>TRBD2|TRBJ2-1|TRBV5-1|-
CASREAGGPDEQFF
TGCGCCAGCAGAGAAGCGGGGGGGCCGGATGAGCAGTTCTTC
>TRBD1|TRBJ2-1|TRBV7-8|many
CATHNRGNNEQFF
TGTGCCACCCATAACAGGGGGAACAATGAGCAGTTCTTC
>TRBD1|TRBJ1-2|TRBV9|-
CASSVGVDRVDYGYTF
TGTGCCAGCAGCGTAGGGGTTGACAGGGTGGACTATGGCTACACCTTC
>-|TRBJ1-3|TRBV6-8|-
CASSYIGPGNTIYF
TGTGCCAGCAGTTATATCGGGCCTGGAAACACCATATATTTT
>-|TRBJ2-7|TRBV12-5|few
CASGPEIHEQYF
TGTGCTAGTGGCCCTGAAATTCACGAGCAGTACTTC
>-|TRBJ2-6|TRBV27|-
CASSSLYSGANVLTF
TGTGCCAGCAGTTCCCTTTACTCTGGGGCCAACGTCCTGACTTTC
>-|TRBJ2-3|TRBV12-3/TRBV12-4|-
CASSRPADGDADTQYF
TGTGCCAGCAGTCGCCCCGCGGACGGAGACGCAGATACGCAGTATTTT
>-|TRBJ2-3|TRBV6-1|few
CASSVQRGQGILADTQYF
TGTGCCAGCAGTGTCCAGAGAGGGCAAGGGATATTAGCAGATACGCAGTATTTT
>TRBD1|TRBJ1-3|TRBV7-9|few
CASSNGQGITGNTIYF
TGTGCCAGCAGCAATGGACAGGGGATTACTGGAAACACCATATATTTT
>-|TRBJ1-2|TRBV3-1|-
CASSPTADYGYTF
TGTGCCAGCAGCCCGACAGCGGACTATGGCTACACCTTC
>-|TRBJ1-3|TRBV7-9|-
CASSNGDRPFSGNTIYF
TGTGCCAGCAGCAACGGGGATCGGCCGTTCTCTGGAAACACCATATATTTT
>-|TRBJ1-5|TRBV6-6|-
CASSYAGLNQPQHF
TGTGCCAGCAGTTACGCAGGTCTCAATCAGCCCCAGCATTTT
>TRBD1|TRBJ2-2|TRBV29-1|few
CSVETVQGPDTGELFF
TGCAGCGTTGAAACCGTACAGGGGCCAGACACCGGGGAGCTGTTTTTT
>-|TRBJ1-6|TRBV10-3|-
CAISELQVPSYNSPLHF
TGTGCCATCAGTGAATTACAGGTTCCCTCCTATAATTCACCCCTCCACTTT
>TRBD2|TRBJ2-7|TRBV6-5|-
CASSYSWRGSYEQYF
TGTGCCAGCAGTTACTCCTGGCGGGGGTCCTACGAGCAGTACTTC
>-|TRBJ2-1|TRBV6-5|-
CASSNGGGGEQFF
TGTGCCAGCTCAAACGGGGGTGGAGGTGAGCAGTTCTTC
>TRBD2|TRBJ2-1|TRBV12-3/TRBV12-4|many
CASSFYGGARNEQFF
TGTGCCAGCAGTTTTTACGGGGGGGCCAGGAATGAGCAGTTCTTC
>TRBD1|TRBJ1-2|TRBV2|few
CATLDRGGYTF
TGTGCCACCCTGGACAGGGGCGGCTACACCTTC
>TRBD2|TRBJ2-1|TRBV5-4|-
CASSRERGGSYNEQFF
TGTGCCAGCAGCCGAGAGCGGGGGGGCTCCTACAATGAGCAGTTCTTC